The rows below give T cell receptor beta chains drawn from one sample of a study of neurological immune-mediated disorders. Via MiXCR, TCRdb re-called the 5' RACE reads, giving one row per CDR3 protein. The sample contains over 45,000 distinct CDR3 sequences, about 4% of which appear only once. The specimen was CD4+ T cells from blood. Receptor source: a woman aged 40 to 55 with multiple sclerosis. CDR3s include the opening cysteine and the closing phenylalanine or tryptophan. D genes are given only for firm matches. Clone sizes are shown as how often the clone was seen (once, few, many) or a class if it is expanded.

clone_size d_call j_call v_call cdr3_nt cdr3_aa
many - TRBJ1-1 TRBV5-1 TGCGCCAGCAGCTTGGATACGGGCGGCACTGAAGCTTTCTTT CASSLDTGGTEAFF
many - TRBJ2-1 TRBV7-2 TGTGCCAGCAGCTGGAGCGTGTGGCTGCGCAATGAGCAGTTCTTC CASSWSVWLRNEQFF
many - TRBJ2-7 TRBV27 TGTGCCAGCAGTAGAACAGGGCCACCTTACGAGCAGTACTTC CASSRTGPPYEQYF
many - TRBJ2-1 TRBV7-2 TGTGCCAGCAGCTTATCCCCGTCGCGGAGTGGTAGTGAGCAGTTCTTC CASSLSPSRSGSEQFF
many - TRBJ2-7 TRBV12-3/TRBV12-4 TGTGCCAGCAGCTCCGGGATCCTGAGCTCCTACGAGCAGTACTTC CASSSGILSSYEQYF
many - TRBJ2-1 TRBV12-3/TRBV12-4 TGTGCCAGCAGTCCCCTCCCTGTGGGGGAGGGGGCCGGTAGCGTGCAGTTCTTC CASSPLPVGEGAGSVQFF
many - TRBJ1-6 TRBV5-1 TGCGCCAGCAGCTTGATACCCTATAATTCACCCCTCCACTTT CASSLIPYNSPLHF
many - TRBJ2-2 TRBV2 TGTGCCAGCCTTATGGGGTCCCAGTACACCGGGGAGCTGTTTTTT CASLMGSQYTGELFF
many - TRBJ1-1 TRBV20-1 TGCAGTGCTAGAGATGGTGGGGGCCTGGGTTCGGAAGCTTTCTTT CSARDGGGLGSEAFF
many - TRBJ1-2 TRBV20-1 TGCAGTGCGGGCCGTTCTTTCTATGGCTACACCTTC CSAGRSFYGYTF
many - TRBJ2-1 TRBV11-2 TGTGCCAGCAGCCGTGGCCGGGGCTCCTACAATGAGCAGTTCTTC CASSRGRGSYNEQFF
many TRBD1 TRBJ1-6 TRBV12-3/TRBV12-4 TGTGCCAGCAGGAGGACAGGGGATTCACCCCTCCACTTT CASRRTGDSPLHF
many - TRBJ1-2 TRBV20-1 TGCAGTGCTAGCCAGGGTACCTCTGAGGGCTACACCTTC CSASQGTSEGYTF
many TRBD1 TRBJ2-1 TRBV6-5 TGTGCCTCCTACAGGGGAAATGAGCAGTTCTTC CASYRGNEQFF
few - TRBJ2-3 TRBV6-2/TRBV6-3 TGTGCCAGCAGGTCCTTTGGGGGGCCCACAGATACGCAGTATTTT CASRSFGGPTDTQYF
many - TRBJ1-1 TRBV7-6 TGTGCCAGCAGCCTACCGGGGGGCCTGGACACTGAAGCTTTCTTT CASSLPGGLDTEAFF
many TRBD1 TRBJ2-5 TRBV20-1 TGCAGTACAGGGACAGGGGGCTGGGAGACCCAGTACTTC CSTGTGGWETQYF
many - TRBJ2-1 TRBV11-2 TGTGCCAGCAGCTTAGGTGGGGGACCACAGTTCTTC CASSLGGGPQFF
many TRBD1 TRBJ1-2 TRBV7-8 TGTGCCAGCAGCTTAGCCGGGACAGGGGATTCGTGGGGCTATGGCTACACCTTC CASSLAGTGDSWGYGYTF
many TRBD1 TRBJ1-5 TRBV5-1 TGCGCCAGCACTACTGACAGGGCCAATCAGCCCCAGCATTTT CASTTDRANQPQHF
many TRBD1 TRBJ1-4 TRBV5-1 TGCGCCAGCAGCTTGGGAGGACAGGGTGGTGAAAAACTGTTTTTT CASSLGGQGGEKLFF
many - TRBJ2-7 TRBV5-1 TGCGCCAGCAGCCCATTCACAGGTCTGAGCTCCTACGAGCAGTACTTC CASSPFTGLSSYEQYF
many - TRBJ1-1 TRBV10-3 TGTGCCATCAGTGAGTCGGGGGTCACTGAAGCTTTCTTT CAISESGVTEAFF
many TRBD1 TRBJ1-2 TRBV29-1 TGCAGCGTTGCCCTCAACTTTGACAGGGCGGGGGGCTACACCTTC CSVALNFDRAGGYTF
many - TRBJ1-1 TRBV18 TGTGCCAGCTCACCAGGGAGGGGCTGGTCGGACACTGAAGCTTTCTTT CASSPGRGWSDTEAFF
many - TRBJ1-2 TRBV6-2/TRBV6-3 TGTGCCAGCAGTTACGGCGTTGGGCAGAACTATGGCTACACCTTC CASSYGVGQNYGYTF
many TRBD1 TRBJ1-6 TRBV5-1 TGCGCCAGCAGCTTGGACGAGACAGGGGTCTCACCCCTCCACTTT CASSLDETGVSPLHF
many - TRBJ1-6 TRBV10-2 TGCGCCAGCAGGTTGGGCCTGACCTATAATTCACCCCTCCACTTT CASRLGLTYNSPLHF
many - TRBJ2-1 TRBV20-1 TGCAGTGCTAGAGAAGGCAGCAACGATGAGCAGTTCTTC CSAREGSNDEQFF
once - TRBJ2-7 TRBV10-1 TGCGCCAGCAGTGAGTCCAGGGGCCCCGGGGAGCAGTACTTC CASSESRGPGEQYF
few - TRBJ1-3 TRBV3-1 TGTGCCAGCAGCCTTTACCCCCTAAGGGTCTCTGGAAACACCATATATTTT CASSLYPLRVSGNTIYF
many - TRBJ2-4 TRBV10-2 TGCGCCAGCAGTGATAGCGGCGCCTCGCAGTACTTC CASSDSGASQYF
many TRBD1 TRBJ2-2 TRBV7-8 TGTGCCAGCAGCTCGACAGGGTTTGAAGTCGGGGAGCTGTTTTTT CASSSTGFEVGELFF
many TRBD1 TRBJ1-2 TRBV5-1 TGCGCCAGCAGCCTGGACAGGTTCAAGGGCTACACCTTC CASSLDRFKGYTF
many - TRBJ2-7 TRBV18 TGTGCCAGCTCACCGCCATCCTCCTACGAGCAGTACTTC CASSPPSSYEQYF
many - TRBJ1-3 TRBV5-1 TGCGCCAGCAGCTCGACACCCGACTCTGGAAACACCATATATTTT CASSSTPDSGNTIYF
many TRBD1 TRBJ1-2 TRBV20-1 TGCAGTGCCCCTCCCGGACAGGCGACTAACTATGGCTACACCTTC CSAPPGQATNYGYTF
many TRBD1 TRBJ1-4 TRBV5-1 TGCGCCAGCAGCTTGAACAGGGGGTCCACTAATGAAAAACTGTTTTTT CASSLNRGSTNEKLFF
many - TRBJ2-3 TRBV20-1 TGCAGTGCTACAGGACGCTGGGTCGGGGGCCCCGGAGTAGATACGCAGTATTTT CSATGRWVGGPGVDTQYF
many - TRBJ1-6 TRBV18 TGTGCCAGCTCACCGGCGGGGGAGACCAATTCACCCCTCCACTTT CASSPAGETNSPLHF